A selection of T cell receptor beta chains follows, all from one sample in a study of blood T cell repertoires in COVID-19. Sequencing used immunoSEQ multiplex PCR; TCRdb keeps in-frame clones, though not all of them. This table has about 500,000 clones, 89% appearing once. Sequencing was carried out using peripheral blood. The source is a young man with COVID-19, enrolled during active disease. CDR3s include the opening cysteine and the closing phenylalanine or tryptophan. The D gene is left open where the match is weak. Clone size is stated in some rows and not others, as once, few, many or a class when expanded.

j_call d_call v_call clone_size cdr3_aa cdr3_nt
TRBJ2-7 TRBD1 TRBV6-2/TRBV6-3 . CASSSRQGVHEQYF TGTGCCAGCAGTTCCCGACAGGGTGTCCACGAGCAGTACTTC
TRBJ1-2 . TRBV6-5 . CASKDGGYGYTF TGTGCCAGCAAGGACGGAGGGTATGGCTACACCTTC
TRBJ1-2 . TRBV29-1 . CSVRQTNYGYTF TGCAGCGTACGACAGACTAACTATGGCTACACCTTC
TRBJ1-1 . TRBV27 . CASSFDSGIEAFF TGTGCCAGCAGTTTCGACAGCGGGATTGAAGCTTTCTTT
TRBJ2-1 . TRBV5-6 . CASSQTGLGEQFF TGTGCCAGCAGCCAAACAGGGTTGGGTGAGCAGTTCTTC
TRBJ1-2 TRBD1 TRBV5-4 . CASSFRDRAGGGYTF TGTGCCAGCAGCTTTCGGGACAGGGCGGGAGGAGGCTACACCTTC
TRBJ2-1 TRBD1 TRBV6-5 . CASSYGAGGGEQFF TGTGCCAGCAGTTACGGGGCAGGGGGCGGTGAGCAGTTCTTC
TRBJ1-1 . TRBV29-1 . CSVDKQGKGEAFF TGCAGCGTTGACAAACAGGGTAAAGGTGAAGCTTTCTTT
TRBJ2-7 TRBD1 TRBV7-9 . CASSPRTGGSYEQYF TGTGCCAGCAGCCCACGGACAGGGGGCAGTTACGAGCAGTACTTC
TRBJ2-5 TRBD2 TRBV9 few CASSVGAGTSGRLGETQYF TGTGCCAGCAGCGTAGGGGCTGGGACTAGCGGGAGGTTAGGAGAGACCCAGTACTTC
TRBJ1-6 . TRBV7-9 . CASSQAGSLNSPLHF TGTGCCAGCAGCCAAGCCGGGTCCCTTAATTCACCCCTCCACTTT
TRBJ2-1 TRBD2 TRBV14 . CASSQARDYYNEQFF TGTGCCAGCAGCCAAGCCCGGGACTACTACAATGAGCAGTTCTTC
TRBJ2-1 TRBD1 TRBV24-1 . CATSDGDRKPFREQFF TGTGCCACCAGTGATGGGGACAGGAAGCCATTTAGAGAGCAGTTCTTC
TRBJ2-3 . TRBV9 few CASSGGWDWRTDTQYF TGTGCCAGCAGCGGAGGGTGGGATTGGAGGACAGATACGCAGTATTTT
TRBJ2-1 TRBD2 TRBV11-2 . CASSLVSSGAWDEQFF TGTGCCAGCAGCTTAGTATCGAGCGGGGCTTGGGATGAGCAGTTCTTC
TRBJ2-1 . TRBV5-1 . CASSFSWERGSYNEQFF TGCGCCAGCAGCTTTTCTTGGGAAAGGGGGTCCTACAATGAGCAGTTCTTC
TRBJ1-1 . TRBV7-6 . CASRRTAMNTEAFF TGTGCCAGCAGGCGGACAGCTATGAACACTGAAGCTTTCTTT
TRBJ2-7 . TRBV3-1/TRBV3-2 . CASSQDGGYEQYF TGTGCCAGCAGCCAAGACGGGGGCTACGAGCAGTACTTC
TRBJ1-5 . TRBV4-1 . CASSQERAGQPQHF TGCGCCAGCAGCCAAGAAAGAGCAGGACAGCCCCAGCATTTT
TRBJ1-2 . TRBV21-1 . CASTGDTNYGYTF TGTGCCAGCACCGGCGACACAAACTATGGCTACACCTTC
TRBJ1-2 . TRBV4-1 . CASSPETGTPGGYTF TGCGCCAGCAGCCCAGAGACCGGGACTCCGGGAGGCTACACCTTC
TRBJ2-1 . TRBV3-1/TRBV3-2 . CASSQGSSYNEQFF TGTGCCAGCAGCCAAGGTTCATCCTACAATGAGCAGTTCTTC
TRBJ1-2 TRBD1 TRBV6-6 . CASSDRTGEGYTF TGTGCCAGCAGTGACCGGACAGGGGAAGGCTACACCTTC
TRBJ2-1 . TRBV3-1/TRBV3-2 . CASSQDSFYNEQFF TGTGCCAGCAGCCAAGATTCCTTCTACAATGAGCAGTTCTTC
TRBJ2-2 TRBD1 TRBV5-4 . CASRPGQAMGELFF TGTGCCAGCAGACCGGGACAGGCTATGGGGGAGCTGTTTTTT
TRBJ1-2 . TRBV19 . CASSTKGITGTILVDGYTF TGTGCCAGTAGTACAAAGGGGATAACAGGGACGATACTTGTTGACGGCTACACCTTC
TRBJ2-3 TRBD2 TRBV5-8 . CASSISGVDTQYF TGTGCCAGCAGCATTAGCGGGGTGGATACGCAGTATTTT
TRBJ2-5 . TRBV5-1 . CASSLVSSRGQETQYF TGCGCCAGCAGCTTGGTATCCTCGAGAGGGCAAGAGACCCAGTACTTC
TRBJ2-7 . TRBV6-5 . CATRRVSYEQYF TGTGCCACCAGGAGGGTTAGCTACGAGCAGTACTTC
TRBJ2-4 . TRBV4-2 . CASSQVGNSGDIQYF TGTGCCAGCAGCCAAGTTGGGAACAGCGGAGACATTCAGTACTTC
TRBJ2-2 . TRBV19 . CASRWGLFGELFF TGTGCCAGTAGATGGGGGCTTTTCGGGGAGCTGTTTTTT
TRBJ2-1 TRBD2 TRBV15 . CATSRFGTVSGPRGNEQFF TGTGCCACCAGCAGATTCGGGACCGTTAGCGGGCCTCGTGGGAATGAGCAGTTCTTC
TRBJ2-1 TRBD1 TRBV6-5 once CASSYTRTGNPNEQFF TGTGCCAGCAGTTACACCCGGACAGGGAACCCCAATGAGCAGTTCTTC
TRBJ2-3 . TRBV2 . CASYRQVPDTQYF TGTGCCAGCTATCGACAGGTACCAGATACGCAGTATTTT
TRBJ1-3 . TRBV28 . CASSFGTASGNTIYF TGTGCCAGCAGTTTTGGTACAGCCTCTGGAAACACCATATATTTT
TRBJ2-3 TRBD2 TRBV10-3 . CATTSGVTDTQYF TGTGCCACGACTAGCGGGGTAACAGATACGCAGTATTTT
TRBJ2-1 . TRBV24-1 . CATSDSWANEQFF TGTGCCACCAGTGATTCTTGGGCCAATGAGCAGTTCTTC
TRBJ1-6 . TRBV6-5 . CASCWSSYNSPLHF TGTGCCAGCTGCTGGAGCTCCTATAATTCACCCCTCCACTTT
TRBJ1-1 . TRBV19 once CASSIVGGVNTEAFF TGTGCCAGTAGTATAGTAGGGGGGGTGAACACTGAAGCTTTCTTT
TRBJ2-7 . TRBV4-2 . CASSQEFGIEYEQYF TGTGCCAGCAGCCAAGAGTTCGGGATAGAATACGAGCAGTACTTC
TRBJ2-2 TRBD2 TRBV13 . CASSLEETSGRNTGELFF TGTGCCAGCAGCTTAGAGGAGACTAGCGGGAGGAACACCGGGGAGCTGTTTTTT
TRBJ2-2 . TRBV7-9 . CASEELSSRTGELFF TGTGCCAGCGAGGAACTCAGTAGCCGCACCGGGGAGCTGTTTTTT
TRBJ2-3 TRBD2 TRBV24-1 . CATSDSGGLAGRQYF TGTGCCACCAGTGATTCCGGGGGACTAGCGGGAAGGCAGTATTTT
TRBJ2-3 . TRBV10-1 . CASSDPLRWGLGADTQYF TGCGCCAGCAGTGACCCCCTTCGCTGGGGGCTTGGTGCAGATACGCAGTATTTT
TRBJ2-3 TRBD2 TRBV7-3 . CASSLTWASGTPTDTQYF TGTGCCAGCAGCTTAACTTGGGCTAGCGGGACGCCCACAGATACGCAGTATTTT
TRBJ2-7 TRBD2 TRBV5-8 . CASSKGLAGVYEQYF TGTGCCAGCAGCAAAGGACTAGCGGGGGTCTACGAGCAGTACTTC
TRBJ2-7 TRBD1 TRBV3-1/TRBV3-2 . CASSPGTGPPYEQYF TGTGCCAGCAGCCCCGGGACAGGTCCCCCCTACGAGCAGTACTTC
TRBJ2-4 TRBD2 TRBV19 . CASSVPGGAKNIQYF TGTGCCAGTAGTGTTCCCGGGGGGGCCAAAAACATTCAGTACTTC
TRBJ2-1 . TRBV7-2 once CASSGGRAYNEQFF TGTGCCAGCAGCGGGGGGAGAGCCTACAATGAGCAGTTCTTC
TRBJ2-7 . TRBV29-1 medium-sized CSVEGGHSYEQYF TGCAGCGTTGAAGGGGGGCACTCCTACGAGCAGTACTTC
TRBJ2-1 . TRBV3-1/TRBV3-2 . CASSQGDSTSEQFF TGTGCCAGCAGCCAAGGAGACTCCACTAGTGAGCAGTTCTTC
TRBJ1-1 . TRBV12-3/TRBV12-4 few CASSFRENTEAFF TGTGCCAGCAGTTTTCGGGAGAACACTGAAGCTTTCTTT
TRBJ2-6 . TRBV9 . CASSPRVSGANVLTF TGTGCCAGCAGCCCCCGAGTCTCTGGGGCCAACGTCCTGACTTTC
TRBJ2-7 . TRBV2 . CASSELRMEGPTYEQYF TGTGCCAGCAGTGAATTGCGGATGGAGGGCCCAACCTACGAGCAGTACTTC
TRBJ2-7 . TRBV28 . CASSFSTRYSYEQYF TGTGCCAGCAGTTTTTCGACTCGGTACTCCTACGAGCAGTACTTC
TRBJ2-7 . TRBV14 . CASSQPREQYF TGTGCCAGCAGCCAGCCGAGGGAGCAGTACTTC
TRBJ1-6 . TRBV5-1 . CASSLVGPRSPLHF TGCGCCAGCAGCCTCGTTGGCCCGAGGTCACCCCTCCACTTT
TRBJ1-2 TRBD1 TRBV5-4 . CASSLYGTGLYGYTF TGTGCCAGCAGCTTGTATGGGACAGGTCTCTATGGCTACACCTTC
TRBJ2-3 TRBD2 TRBV5-6 . CASSLGLATDTQYF TGTGCCAGCAGCTTGGGACTAGCGACAGATACGCAGTATTTT
TRBJ2-7 . TRBV29-1 . CSTAWGVEQYF TGCAGCACGGCGTGGGGGGTCGAGCAGTACTTC